This TCR beta chain was captured in a study of blood T cell repertoires in COVID-19. Study background: From the United States, Italy and Spain came samples of acute and convalescent COVID-19. From T cells, B-cell-depleted T cells, or PBMCs came the material, which was cDNA or gDNA.

Per germline, CDR1 LNHDA and CDR2 SQIVND (reference sequence). CDR3 length equals 16 residues. The V end was cut by 0 bases, the J end by 0 bases, with 10 bases between. This clone has a count of ten or more. Only in-frame clones appear in the TCRdb table, and some are missing; sequencing was by immunoSEQ multiplex PCR. Of 65,000 to 95,000 clones listed, roughly 87% are singletons. Sequenced sample: peripheral blood. The chain couples TRBV19 to TRBJ2-3; no definite D call. This TCR was sampled from an elderly man with acute or convalescent COVID-19. CDR3 nucleotide sequence: TGTGCCAGTAGTATAGACGGCGGCACTAGCACAGATACGCAGTATTTT. It specifies CASSIDGGTSTDTQYF. Looking up the rest from reference TRBV19 and TRBJ2-3 gives the full variable domain: DGGITQSPKYLFRKEGQNVTLSCEQNLNHDAMYWYRQDPGQGLRLIYYSQIVNDFQKGDIAEGYSVSREKKESFPLTVTSAQKNPTAFYLCASSIDGGTSTDTQYFGPGTRLTVL.